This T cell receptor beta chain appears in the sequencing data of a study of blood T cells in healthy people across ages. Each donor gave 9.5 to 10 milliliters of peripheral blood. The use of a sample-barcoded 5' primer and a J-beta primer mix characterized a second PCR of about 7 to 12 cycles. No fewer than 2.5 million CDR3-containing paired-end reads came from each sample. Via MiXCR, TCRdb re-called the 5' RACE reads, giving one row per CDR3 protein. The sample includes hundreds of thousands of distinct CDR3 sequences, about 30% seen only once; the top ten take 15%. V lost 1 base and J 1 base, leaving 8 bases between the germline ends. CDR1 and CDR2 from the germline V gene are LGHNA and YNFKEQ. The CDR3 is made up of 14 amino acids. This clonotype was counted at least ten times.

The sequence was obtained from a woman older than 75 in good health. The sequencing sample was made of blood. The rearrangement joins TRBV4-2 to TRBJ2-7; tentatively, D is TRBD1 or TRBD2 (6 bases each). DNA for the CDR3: TGTGCCAGCAGCCAAGGGAGGGGGTCCTACGAGCAGTACTTC. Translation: CASSQGRGSYEQYF.